This TCR beta chain is from a study of T cell responses to AZD1222 COVID-19 vaccine. About the research overall: Analyses pooled second doses at about 4 or about 12 weeks.

On this clone: Its antigen is not known.

Germline trimming cut 2 bases from V and 6 bases from J; bases unmatched to any gene: 7. CDR1 LGHDT and CDR2 YNNKEL come from the germline V gene (reference sequence). The CDR3 runs 15 residues. Study findings and constraints: Donors were largely white British and mainly female; clonal diversity was possibly underestimated. Spike-spanning, vaccine-associated CD4 TCRs were dominant at 160-218 and 743-854.

Some clones are missing from TCRdb's copy, which holds only in-frame ones; the method was immunoSEQ multiplex PCR. The data contain about 150,000 clones, approximately 90% of them singletons. The sequenced sample was peripheral blood, obtained on day 0 of AZD1222 vaccination. The chain joins TRBV3-1 (or the pseudogene TRBV3-2) to TRBJ1-3, with TRBD1 matching 7 bases. This TCR came from an adult in good health. Here the CDR3 DNA reads TGTGCCAGCAGCCAACACAGGGGATCGGTAAACACCATATATTTT. As protein: CASSQHRGSVNTIYF.